This entry lists 10 T cell receptor beta chains sequenced from one sample in a study of shared clonotypes between healthy human individuals. Cells designated naive CD8 were CD45RO-negative and were positively selected for CCR7, with terminally differentiated effector memory CD45RA+ cells excluded. TCRdb keeps only in-frame clones here, not all; method: immunoSEQ multiplex PCR. The data contain about 2 million clones, around 96% of them singletons. Sequencing used naive CD8+ T cells sorted from blood. The receptors derive from a man between 18 and 35 years old in good health.

The CDR3 loop is CASSYSGGHSYEQYF. CDR3 in DNA: TGTGCCAGCAGTTACTCTGGCGGCCACTCCTACGAGCAGTACTTC. This chain uses TRBV6-5 with TRBJ2-7; the D is unclear. The V and J ends lost 0 bases and 0 bases respectively, with 9 bases between them. The CDR3 spans 15 residues. CDR1 and CDR2 (germline): MNHEY, SVGAGI.

The genes are TRBV5-4 and TRBJ2-1, with 9 bases matching TRBD2. V lost 2 bases to trimming and J lost 9 bases; unmatched junction nucleotides: 9. The germline V gene encodes CDR1 SGHNT and CDR2 YYREEE (reference sequence). The CDR3 has 15 residues. The CDR3 is CASSFAGGGGSEQFF. CDR3 DNA sequence: TGTGCCAGCAGCTTCGCTGGCGGGGGGGGCTCTGAGCAGTTCTTC.

The chain joins TRBV23-1 to TRBJ1-5; maybe TRBD1 (6 bases). TRBV23-1 is an open reading frame whose function is uncertain. Trimming took 3 bases from V and 2 from J, leaving 17 bases between them. This CDR3 is 17 amino acids long. The CDR3 coding sequence is TGCGCCAGCAGTCACTTCATCAGTGGGGGCGGCAATCAGCCCCAGCATTTT. It encodes CASSHFISGGGNQPQHF.

V usage is TRBV28 and J usage is TRBJ1-1; D is unclear. From germline, CDR1 is MDHEN and CDR2 SYDVKM. The CDR3 length is 15 residues. V was clipped by 1 base and J by 1 base, with 10 bases between them. The CDR3 bases are TGTGCCAGCAGTTTATCGGCTTGGGGGAACACTGAAGCTTTCTTT. Protein sequence: CASSLSAWGNTEAFF.

The chain uses TRBV5-1 and TRBJ1-1; D uncertain. Looked up from germline, CDR1 is SGHRS and CDR2 is YFSETQ. V was shortened by 1 base and J by 0 bases, with 10 bases between the two germline ends. There are 15 residues in the CDR3. The CDR3 is CASSLMADMNTEAFF. For the CDR3, the DNA is TGCGCCAGCAGCTTGATGGCAGACATGAACACTGAAGCTTTCTTT. Full variable domain (outside the CDR3, taken from reference TRBV5-1 and TRBJ1-1): KAGVTQTPRYLIKTRGQQVTLSCSPISGHRSVSWYQQTPGQGLQFLFEYFSETQRNKGNFPGRFSGRQFSNSRSEMNVSTLELGDSALYLCASSLMADMNTEAFFGQGTRLTVV.

This chain uses TRBV7-6 with TRBJ2-5, with unresolved D. CDR3 length: 14 residues. Trimming cost V 1 base and J 5 bases, with 11 bases left between them. Per the germline V gene, CDR1 is SGHVS and CDR2 is FNYEAQ. CDR3 in amino acids: CASSLGRAPETQYF. The CDR3 nucleotides are TGTGCCAGCAGCTTAGGACGGGCTCCGGAGACCCAGTACTTC.

The chain joins TRBV7-9 to TRBJ1-4; possibly TRBD1 for D (6 bases). Trimming stripped 9 bases from V and 3 bases from J, with 20 bases between. CDR3 length: 16 amino acids. The V gene's germline CDR1 is SEHNR and CDR2 FQNEAQ (reference sequence). The CDR3 DNA follows: TGTGCCAGTGGAGGGGAACAAGGGGGATCTAATGAAAAACTGTTTTTT. This codes for CASGGEQGGSNEKLFF.

The genes are TRBV10-2 and TRBJ1-3; D unresolved. There are 14 residues in the CDR3. CDR1 is WSHSY and CDR2 is SAAADI in the germline V gene. V lost 2 bases and J lost 3, with 8 bases in between. CDR3 nucleotides: TGCGCCAGCAGTGAGACGACACATGGAAACACCATATATTTT. Protein product: CASSETTHGNTIYF.

The gene calls are TRBV13 and TRBJ2-7; 7 nucleotides match TRBD1. The trim removed 1 base at V and 0 bases at J, leaving 3 bases unmatched. Germline lookup yields CDR1 PRHDT and CDR2 FYEKMQ (reference sequence). The length of the CDR3 is 15 residues. The CDR3 region has the DNA TGTGCCAGCAGCTTAGTTAGGACAGGCTCCTACGAGCAGTACTTC. Protein: CASSLVRTGSYEQYF.

J is TRBJ2-7 and V is TRBV5-5, with a possible D match to TRBD1 (5 bases). CDR1 SGHKS and CDR2 YYEKEE come from the germline V gene (reference sequence). V gave up 4 bases and J gave up 4 bases, with 15 bases separating them. This CDR3 is 14 amino acids long. The CDR3 sequence: CASSSTGAEYEQYF. CDR3 nucleotide sequence: TGTGCCAGCAGCAGTACTGGGGCGGAATACGAGCAGTACTTC.